This is a list of T cell receptor beta chains from one sample in a study of low-dose radiotherapy and immunotherapy resistance in tumors. TCRdb reprocessed the reads via MiXCR and lists one record per CDR3 protein. The sample consists of roughly 30,000 distinct CDR3 sequences, 45% to 50% of them appearing once. The sequencing here drew on PBMCs, taken after low-dose radiotherapy plus immunotherapy. All receptors come from a male donor with gallbladder cancer. Each CDR3 is given with its conserved first and last residue. The order of the fields is J gene, clone size, V gene, D gene, CDR3 length, CDR3 protein, CDR3 DNA. D genes are given only for firm matches. Rows may omit the clone size; those that give it use once, few, many or a size class.

TRBJ2-7 | . | TRBV18 | TRBD2 | 14 | CASSPLAGNYEQYF | TGTGCCAGCTCACCACTAGCGGGAAACTACGAGCAGTACTTC
TRBJ1-5 | . | TRBV5-1 | . | 15 | CASSLDGQSNQPQHF | TGCGCCAGCAGCTTGGATGGACAGAGCAATCAGCCCCAGCATTTT
TRBJ1-1 | . | TRBV28 | . | 14 | CASTSPLTNTEAFF | TGTGCCAGCACCTCGCCTCTTACCAACACTGAAGCTTTCTTT
TRBJ2-3 | many | TRBV7-2 | TRBD2 | 17 | CASSLSPAGGITDTQYF | TGTGCCAGCAGCTTAAGTCCAGCGGGGGGGATCACAGATACGCAGTATTTT
TRBJ1-5 | . | TRBV6-2/TRBV6-3 | . | 12 | CASRGGDQPQHF | TGTGCCAGCAGGGGGGGGGACCAGCCCCAGCATTTT
TRBJ2-5 | . | TRBV5-1 | . | 13 | CASSLVWGETQYF | TGCGCCAGCAGCTTGGTCTGGGGAGAGACCCAGTACTTC
TRBJ2-3 | . | TRBV9 | . | 14 | CASSVRGAPDTQYF | TGTGCCAGCAGCGTACGGGGGGCGCCAGATACGCAGTATTTT
TRBJ2-2 | many | TRBV3-1 | . | 13 | CASSPSGPGELFF | TGTGCCAGCAGCCCATCAGGGCCCGGGGAGCTGTTTTTT
TRBJ2-7 | medium-sized | TRBV4-1 | TRBD2 | 16 | CASSQDRREGQYEQYF | TGCGCCAGCAGCCAAGATCGGCGGGAGGGCCAGTACGAGCAGTACTTC
TRBJ2-1 | . | TRBV29-1 | TRBD2 | 15 | CSAPRAGGPYNEQFF | TGCAGCGCACCAAGGGCGGGAGGGCCTTACAATGAGCAGTTCTTC
TRBJ1-6 | many | TRBV5-4 | . | 18 | CASSHGGGFISYNSPLHF | TGTGCCAGCAGTCATGGAGGAGGGTTCATCTCCTATAATTCACCCCTCCACTTT
TRBJ2-3 | . | TRBV27 | TRBD2 | 16 | CASSKLGLGDSDTQYF | TGTGCCAGCAGTAAACTGGGACTAGGGGACTCAGATACGCAGTATTTT
TRBJ1-4 | few | TRBV10-1 | TRBD1 | 15 | CASPVPDRVVEKLFF | TGCGCCAGCCCCGTCCCGGACAGGGTGGTTGAAAAACTGTTTTTT
TRBJ2-5 | . | TRBV6-2/TRBV6-3 | TRBD2 | 16 | CASSTWTSGRQETQYF | TGTGCCAGCAGTACGTGGACTAGCGGCCGTCAAGAGACCCAGTACTTC